The T cell receptor (beta chain) under discussion was sequenced for a study of Graves' ophthalmopathy and Graves' hyperthyroidism. Trimming shortened V by 4 bases and J by 0 bases, and 13 bases separated the two germline ends. The CDR3 runs to 16 residues. Per germline, CDR1 SGHDT and CDR2 YYEEEE. Investigators amplified TCR beta CDR3 regions from RNA transcripts. The library came from an HTBI-primed first-round RT-PCR and a second-round multiplex PCR. Each CDR3 protein gets one entry after TCRdb re-called the multiplex PCR reads with MiXCR. Of 500,000 to 700,000 distinct CDR3 sequences listed, about 24% are singletons. This clonotype was seen only a few times.

The gene calls are TRBV5-6 and TRBJ2-2; D is uncertain. Sequencing was done on a sample of peripheral blood. This sequence was found in a young woman with stable Graves' hyperthyroidism. Some clones in this sample may be carry-over from other donors' samples. The CDR3 coding sequence is TGTGCCAGCAGCCGTCCGGGCAGTACGAACACCGGGGAGCTGTTTTTT. As protein: CASSRPGSTNTGELFF.